This TCR beta chain appears in the sequencing data of a study of blood T cell repertoires in COVID-19. Study-wide context: Samples representing acute and convalescent COVID-19 were sourced from the United States, Italy and Spain. Sources were T cells, B-cell-depleted T cells, or PBMCs; the material itself was cDNA or gDNA.

Germline V CDR1 and CDR2: SGDLS, YYNGEE. The V and J ends lost 0 bases and 0 bases respectively, with 7 bases between them. CDR3 size: 16 residues. In the authors' workflow: Estimation of nucleated cell counts was performed using reference gene primer amplification. TCRdb's table, derived via immunoSEQ multiplex PCR, lists solely in-frame clones and lacks some. V and J calls plus clone size are reproduced from that table; the DNA served to infer D and trimming. This repertoire shows 470,000 or so clones, approximately 90% found once; its top ten account for approximately 4.3%. The rearrangement links TRBV9 to TRBJ2-6; TRBD2 might be the D (5 bases). This TCR was recovered from a woman under 40 with acute or convalescent COVID-19. Sequenced input: peripheral blood. The CDR3, as DNA: TGTGCCAGCAGCGTAGTGAGGGCCTCTGGGGCCAACGTCCTGACTTTC. Protein: CASSVVRASGANVLTF.